These 4 T cell receptor beta chains share one sample of origin, sequenced in a study of T cells in Graves' hyperthyroidism and ophthalmopathy. RNA transcripts provided the source from which TCR beta CDR3 regions were amplified. RT-PCR in the first round (using the HTBI primer set) targeted the TCR CDR3. TCRdb reprocessed the multiplex PCR reads via MiXCR and lists one record per CDR3 protein. This sample has more than 500,000 distinct CDR3 sequences, with about 46% found just once. The sequenced material came from peripheral blood or thyroid tissue (not recorded which). These receptors were taken from an adult woman with Graves' disease, either hyperthyroidism or ophthalmopathy (not recorded which).

The J gene is TRBJ1-1, the V gene TRBV10-3, with D possibly TRBD1 on 5 matching bases. Germline V gene lookup returns CDR1 ENHRY and CDR2 SYGVKD. There are 12 residues in the CDR3. The CDR3, as DNA: TGTGCACCGTTGGGGGGGGGCACTGAAGCTTTCTTT. This codes for CAPLGGGTEAFF.

The V and J genes are TRBV7-9 and TRBJ1-2, with no clear D. This CDR3 has 13 residues. V was cut by 2 bases and J by 2 bases, with 6 bases left in between. Germline assignment: CDR1 SEHNR and CDR2 FQNEAQ (reference sequence). Written as DNA, the CDR3 is TGTGCCAGCAGCTTACAGAGAAACTATGGCTACACCTTC. This translates into CASSLQRNYGYTF.

Only a few counts were recorded for this clonotype. The rearrangement links TRBV5-1 to TRBJ1-5; unclear D gene. The CDR3 runs to 15 residues. Germline V gene lookup returns CDR1 SGHRS and CDR2 YFSETQ. Trimming stripped 9 bases from V and 5 bases from J, with 21 bases between. The CDR3 spells CATGGPQLKYQPQHF. DNA of the CDR3: TGCGCCACCGGAGGTCCACAACTGAAGTATCAGCCCCAGCATTTT.

The chain carries TRBV2 and TRBJ2-7, with 8 nucleotides matching TRBD2. This CDR3 spans 17 amino acids. Losses at the gene ends were 5 bases for V and 0 bases for J; bases not matched to a gene: 12. The germline V gene has CDR1 SNHLY and CDR2 FYNNEI. The CDR3 loop is CASSRRGRGVFSYEQYF. DNA of the CDR3: TGTGCCAGCAGTCGTCGTGGGCGGGGGGTATTCTCCTACGAGCAGTACTTC. The variable domain in full, completed from reference TRBV2 and TRBJ2-7, reads EPEVTQTPSHQVTQMGQEVILRCVPISNHLYFYWYRQILGQKVEFLVSFYNNEISEKSEIFDDQFSVERPDGSNFTLKIRSTKLEDSAMYFCASSRRGRGVFSYEQYFGPGTRLTVT.